These T cell receptor beta chains were read from a single sample in a study of graft-versus-host responses after intestinal transplantation. The repertoire was sequenced with immunoSEQ multiplex PCR; TCRdb's copy has only in-frame clones and lacks some. Of about 18,000 clones listed, approximately 79% were seen once; the top ten hold just over 5.5%. The source was ileum tissue, collected 17 days after transplant. The receptors were sampled from a human patient who received an intestinal transplant, so some T cells may come from the graft donor. CDR3s include the opening cysteine and the closing phenylalanine or tryptophan. A D gene is named only where the DNA matches it firmly. Expanded clones are given a class, and other clones once, few, many or no size at all.

cdr3_aa: CASSLIGDTDTQYF
cdr3_nt: TGTGCCAGCAGCTTAATTGGAGACACAGATACGCAGTATTTT
clone_size: NA
d_call: NA
v_call: TRBV7-3
j_call: TRBJ2-3

cdr3_aa: CASSPGTSYNEQFF
cdr3_nt: TGTGCCAGCAGCCCGGGGACTAGTTACAATGAGCAGTTCTTC
clone_size: NA
d_call: TRBD2
v_call: TRBV7-9
j_call: TRBJ2-1

cdr3_aa: CASSEARVPYNEQFF
cdr3_nt: TGTGCCAGCAGTGAAGCACGGGTACCCTACAATGAGCAGTTCTTC
clone_size: few
d_call: NA
v_call: TRBV6-1
j_call: TRBJ2-1

cdr3_aa: CASSSSGGGQTQYF
cdr3_nt: TGTGCCAGCAGCTCCTCAGGGGGGGGTCAGACCCAGTACTTC
clone_size: NA
d_call: NA
v_call: TRBV7-3
j_call: TRBJ2-5

cdr3_aa: CASSWGLEGALWTDTQYF
cdr3_nt: TGTGCCAGCAGTTGGGGGCTAGAAGGGGCCCTATGGACAGATACGCAGTATTTT
clone_size: NA
d_call: NA
v_call: TRBV2
j_call: TRBJ2-3

cdr3_aa: CASKGRDSYSEQYF
cdr3_nt: TGTGCCAGCAAGGGGAGGGACTCCTATTCCGAGCAGTACTTC
clone_size: NA
d_call: TRBD2
v_call: TRBV2
j_call: TRBJ2-7

cdr3_aa: CASSSRTQGVLGETQYF
cdr3_nt: TGTGCCAGCAGCTCAAGGACACAGGGGGTTTTAGGGGAGACCCAGTACTTC
clone_size: NA
d_call: TRBD1
v_call: TRBV7-9
j_call: TRBJ2-5

cdr3_aa: CASSEWAGRGDSPLHF
cdr3_nt: TGTGCCAGCAGTGAATGGGCAGGGAGAGGTGATTCACCCCTCCACTTT
clone_size: once
d_call: NA
v_call: TRBV6-1
j_call: TRBJ1-6

cdr3_aa: CASSRGQLNTEAFF
cdr3_nt: TGCGCCAGCAGCCGGGGACAGCTCAACACTGAAGCTTTCTTT
clone_size: NA
d_call: TRBD1
v_call: TRBV5-1
j_call: TRBJ1-1

cdr3_aa: CASSEVSYEQYF
cdr3_nt: TGTGCCAGCAGTGAAGTCTCCTACGAGCAGTACTTC
clone_size: NA
d_call: NA
v_call: TRBV2
j_call: TRBJ2-7

cdr3_aa: CASSITERRDLTSSYEQYF
cdr3_nt: TGTGCCAGCAGCATAACGGAACGCAGGGACCTAACTAGCTCCTACGAGCAGTACTTC
clone_size: NA
d_call: NA
v_call: TRBV28
j_call: TRBJ2-7

cdr3_aa: CASNDRNNQPQHF
cdr3_nt: TGTGCCAGTAACGACAGAAACAATCAGCCCCAGCATTTT
clone_size: NA
d_call: NA
v_call: TRBV19
j_call: TRBJ1-5

cdr3_aa: CASSNHVLGTDTQYF
cdr3_nt: TGTGCCAGCAGTAACCACGTTTTAGGCACAGATACGCAGTATTTT
clone_size: NA
d_call: NA
v_call: TRBV6-6
j_call: TRBJ2-3

cdr3_aa: CASSSDRVLLAGANVLTF
cdr3_nt: TGTGCCAGCAGCTCGGACAGGGTTCTACTAGCCGGGGCCAACGTCCTGACTTTC
clone_size: NA
d_call: TRBD1
v_call: TRBV13
j_call: TRBJ2-6

cdr3_aa: CASSRSGAGNTIYF
cdr3_nt: TGTGCCAGCAGTCGATCAGGGGCCGGAAACACCATATATTTT
clone_size: NA
d_call: NA
v_call: TRBV9
j_call: TRBJ1-3

cdr3_aa: CASSQGETGLKVADTQYF
cdr3_nt: TGCGCCAGCAGCCAAGGCGAAACGGGACTCAAGGTAGCAGATACGCAGTATTTT
clone_size: NA
d_call: NA
v_call: TRBV4-3
j_call: TRBJ2-3

cdr3_aa: CASSYGGDGLNEKLFF
cdr3_nt: TGTGCCAGCAGTTACGGGGGGGACGGACTGAATGAAAAACTGTTTTTT
clone_size: once
d_call: NA
v_call: TRBV6-6
j_call: TRBJ1-4

cdr3_aa: CAISEGDGQGAYGANVLTF
cdr3_nt: TGTGCCATCAGTGAGGGAGATGGGCAGGGGGCATATGGGGCCAACGTCCTGACTTTC
clone_size: NA
d_call: TRBD1
v_call: TRBV10-3
j_call: TRBJ2-6

cdr3_aa: CASSPHQGTPTDTQYF
cdr3_nt: TGCGCCAGCAGCCCCCACCAGGGGACCCCCACAGATACGCAGTATTTT
clone_size: NA
d_call: NA
v_call: TRBV4-1
j_call: TRBJ2-3

cdr3_aa: CASSQAPGQGGEGGEKLFF
cdr3_nt: TGTGCCAGCAGCCAAGCTCCGGGACAGGGGGGAGAAGGCGGTGAAAAACTGTTTTTT
clone_size: NA
d_call: TRBD1
v_call: TRBV4-2
j_call: TRBJ1-4

cdr3_aa: CASSRGTPAQETQYF
cdr3_nt: TGTGCCAGCAGTAGAGGGACACCCGCACAAGAGACCCAGTACTTC
clone_size: NA
d_call: NA
v_call: TRBV27
j_call: TRBJ2-5

cdr3_aa: CASSFFLRQGTTAGYNEQFF
cdr3_nt: TGCGCCAGCAGCTTCTTCCTCAGACAGGGAACCACGGCGGGGTACAATGAGCAGTTCTTC
clone_size: NA
d_call: NA
v_call: TRBV5-1
j_call: TRBJ2-1

cdr3_aa: CASSFGTGLNIQYF
cdr3_nt: TGTGCCAGCAGTTTCGGGACGGGGCTAAACATTCAGTACTTC
clone_size: NA
d_call: NA
v_call: TRBV28
j_call: TRBJ2-4

cdr3_aa: CASSSYPGQGTYEQYF
cdr3_nt: TGTGCCAGCAGCTCATACCCGGGACAGGGGACCTACGAGCAGTACTTC
clone_size: NA
d_call: TRBD1
v_call: TRBV7-8
j_call: TRBJ2-7

cdr3_aa: CASSQGAGGTQHF
cdr3_nt: TGCGCCAGCAGCCAAGGAGCTGGGGGGACCCAGCATTTT
clone_size: NA
d_call: NA
v_call: TRBV4-3
j_call: TRBJ1-5

cdr3_aa: CASSPAQGGLYEQYF
cdr3_nt: TGTGCCAGCAGTCCTGCCCAGGGGGGCCTCTACGAGCAGTACTTC
clone_size: NA
d_call: NA
v_call: TRBV27
j_call: TRBJ2-7

cdr3_aa: CASSLDRDVNTEAFF
cdr3_nt: TGCGCCAGCAGCCTTGACAGAGATGTGAACACTGAAGCTTTCTTT
clone_size: NA
d_call: NA
v_call: TRBV5-1
j_call: TRBJ1-1

cdr3_aa: CASRHRAQRDQPQHF
cdr3_nt: TGTGCCAGCAGACACCGGGCCCAACGGGATCAGCCCCAGCATTTT
clone_size: once
d_call: NA
v_call: TRBV6-5
j_call: TRBJ1-5

cdr3_aa: CASQKVRETQYF
cdr3_nt: TGTGCCAGCCAGAAGGTTAGGGAGACCCAGTACTTC
clone_size: NA
d_call: NA
v_call: TRBV28
j_call: TRBJ2-5

cdr3_aa: CASSSPSWEQYF
cdr3_nt: TGTGCCAGCAGCTCACCCTCCTGGGAGCAGTACTTC
clone_size: few
d_call: NA
v_call: TRBV7-2
j_call: TRBJ2-7

cdr3_aa: CASSETNTGELFF
cdr3_nt: TGTGCCAGCAGTGAGACTAACACCGGGGAGCTGTTTTTT
clone_size: NA
d_call: NA
v_call: TRBV6-5
j_call: TRBJ2-2

cdr3_aa: CASSVGSPGELFF
cdr3_nt: TGTGCCAGCAGCGTAGGCAGCCCCGGGGAGCTGTTTTTT
clone_size: NA
d_call: NA
v_call: TRBV9
j_call: TRBJ2-2

cdr3_aa: CASSYPQGGPEQYF
cdr3_nt: TGTGCCAGCAGTTACCCGCAGGGTGGGCCCGAGCAGTACTTC
clone_size: NA
d_call: NA
v_call: TRBV6-6
j_call: TRBJ2-7

cdr3_aa: CASSERLYGYTF
cdr3_nt: TGTGCCAGCAGTGAAAGGCTCTATGGCTACACCTTC
clone_size: NA
d_call: NA
v_call: TRBV6-1
j_call: TRBJ1-2

cdr3_aa: CASSGQSSYEQYF
cdr3_nt: TGTGCCTCGTCGGGGCAATCTTCCTACGAGCAGTACTTC
clone_size: NA
d_call: NA
v_call: TRBV28
j_call: TRBJ2-7

cdr3_aa: CASSQNLGEPDDGYTF
cdr3_nt: TGCGCCAGCAGCCAAAATCTGGGGGAGCCCGATGATGGCTACACCTTC
clone_size: NA
d_call: NA
v_call: TRBV4-3
j_call: TRBJ1-2

cdr3_aa: CASGTWREGVRETQYF
cdr3_nt: TGTGCCAGCGGGACATGGCGGGAGGGCGTAAGGGAGACCCAGTACTTC
clone_size: NA
d_call: TRBD2
v_call: TRBV7-9
j_call: TRBJ2-5

cdr3_aa: CASSFTLMSGTTDTQYF
cdr3_nt: TGTGCCAGCAGTTTCACCCTGATGAGCGGCACCACAGATACGCAGTATTTT
clone_size: few
d_call: NA
v_call: TRBV27
j_call: TRBJ2-3

cdr3_aa: CAWDGRPYEQYF
cdr3_nt: TGTGCCTGGGACGGGCGGCCCTACGAGCAGTACTTC
clone_size: NA
d_call: NA
v_call: TRBV30
j_call: TRBJ2-7

cdr3_aa: CASSFGGSGNEQYF
cdr3_nt: TGTGCCAGCAGTTTCGGGGGGAGTGGGAACGAGCAGTACTTC
clone_size: few
d_call: TRBD2
v_call: TRBV28
j_call: TRBJ2-7

cdr3_aa: CASSDAGTGANVLTF
cdr3_nt: TGTGCCAGCAGCGACGCAGGGACTGGGGCCAACGTCCTGACTTTC
clone_size: NA
d_call: NA
v_call: TRBV27
j_call: TRBJ2-6

cdr3_aa: CASSGRGGGRLYGYTF
cdr3_nt: TGTGCCAGCAGTGGGAGAGGGGGCGGCCGCCTCTATGGCTACACCTTC
clone_size: few
d_call: TRBD1
v_call: TRBV6-1
j_call: TRBJ1-2

cdr3_aa: CASSLGTNTDTQYF
cdr3_nt: TGTGCCAGCAGCTTAGGGACAAACACAGATACGCAGTATTTT
clone_size: few
d_call: NA
v_call: TRBV7-3
j_call: TRBJ2-3

cdr3_aa: CASSPSGPTGDQPQHF
cdr3_nt: TGTGCCAGCAGCCCTAGCGGACCCACGGGGGATCAGCCCCAGCATTTT
clone_size: NA
d_call: NA
v_call: TRBV6-6
j_call: TRBJ1-5

cdr3_aa: CASSLLPDTGLAGANEQYF
cdr3_nt: TGTGCCAGCAGCTTACTCCCCGATACGGGACTAGCGGGAGCTAACGAGCAGTACTTC
clone_size: NA
d_call: TRBD2
v_call: TRBV5-5
j_call: TRBJ2-7

cdr3_aa: CASREQGWGETQYF
cdr3_nt: TGTGCCAGCAGAGAACAGGGCTGGGGGGAGACCCAGTACTTC
clone_size: NA
d_call: NA
v_call: TRBV28
j_call: TRBJ2-5

cdr3_aa: CARGDMTGELFF
cdr3_nt: TGTGCCAGGGGGGACATGACCGGGGAGCTGTTTTTT
clone_size: NA
d_call: NA
v_call: TRBV25-1
j_call: TRBJ2-2

cdr3_aa: CATSTTQTRADNTGELFF
cdr3_nt: TGTGCCACCAGCACGACGCAAACTAGGGCAGACAACACCGGGGAGCTGTTTTTT
clone_size: NA
d_call: NA
v_call: TRBV15
j_call: TRBJ2-2

cdr3_aa: CASSVPPGFMSDTQYF
cdr3_nt: TGTGCCAGCAGTGTACCACCGGGATTCATGTCAGATACGCAGTATTTT
clone_size: NA
d_call: NA
v_call: TRBV2
j_call: TRBJ2-3

cdr3_aa: CASSLDRDRGALAKNIQYF
cdr3_nt: TGTGCCAGCAGCTTAGACCGGGACAGGGGGGCTCTAGCCAAAAACATTCAGTACTTC
clone_size: NA
d_call: TRBD1
v_call: TRBV11-2
j_call: TRBJ2-4

cdr3_aa: CASSLKGGSSYNEQFF
cdr3_nt: TGTGCCAGCAGCCTTAAGGGGGGAAGCTCCTACAATGAGCAGTTCTTC
clone_size: NA
d_call: NA
v_call: TRBV6-4
j_call: TRBJ2-1

cdr3_aa: CASRLSPSGQGVAYEQYF
cdr3_nt: TGTGCAAGTCGCTTAAGCCCATCGGGACAGGGGGTGGCCTACGAGCAGTACTTC
clone_size: NA
d_call: NA
v_call: TRBV12-2
j_call: TRBJ2-7

cdr3_aa: CASSLARLSHF
cdr3_nt: TGTGCCAGCAGTTTAGCCCGGCTGTCGCATTTT
clone_size: NA
d_call: NA
v_call: TRBV28
j_call: TRBJ1-5

cdr3_aa: CASSAGRISYEQYF
cdr3_nt: TGTGCCAGCAGTGCCGGACGGATCTCCTACGAGCAGTACTTC
clone_size: NA
d_call: NA
v_call: TRBV6-1
j_call: TRBJ2-7

cdr3_aa: CASSQSPGPRTNSGRGNQPQHF
cdr3_nt: TGCGCCAGCAGTCAATCGCCCGGACCCCGAACGAATAGCGGGCGAGGCAATCAGCCCCAGCATTTT
clone_size: NA
d_call: NA
v_call: TRBV23-1
j_call: TRBJ1-5